This T cell receptor beta chain was captured in a study of human T cells and chemical hapten exposure. Study-level information: Readings were taken at 6 days from patch tests that had applied 0.01% DPC to the upper back.

Germline CDR1 reads MNHEY; CDR2 reads SMNVEV (reference sequence). With 3 bases removed from V and 5 bases from J, the gap between germline ends came to 13 bases. The CDR3 is 14 residues long. As to time point: patch test 1, 2 weeks after DPC sensitization. Treatment meaning: therapeutic diphenylcyclopropenone sensitization with weekly scalp DPC. Suited to DPC and affected by alopecia, the donors ranged from 18 to 70 years old. TCRdb used MiXCR to reprocess the RACE reads, holding one entry per CDR3 protein. The table shows 150,000 to 200,000 distinct CDR3 sequences, with about 14% occurring only once. This clonotype was seen only a few times.

The sample in question was whole blood, obtained in connection with sensitization to the hapten diphenylcyclopropenone (DPC). The chain combines TRBV27 with TRBJ2-5; TRBD1 might be the D (6 bases). This receptor was obtained from a woman aged 25 to 39 with alopecia areata. Some clones in this sample may be carry-over from other donors' samples. Here the CDR3 reads CASSLGQGIETQYF. Written as DNA, the CDR3 is TGTGCCAGCAGTTTGGGGCAGGGGATTGAGACCCAGTACTTC.